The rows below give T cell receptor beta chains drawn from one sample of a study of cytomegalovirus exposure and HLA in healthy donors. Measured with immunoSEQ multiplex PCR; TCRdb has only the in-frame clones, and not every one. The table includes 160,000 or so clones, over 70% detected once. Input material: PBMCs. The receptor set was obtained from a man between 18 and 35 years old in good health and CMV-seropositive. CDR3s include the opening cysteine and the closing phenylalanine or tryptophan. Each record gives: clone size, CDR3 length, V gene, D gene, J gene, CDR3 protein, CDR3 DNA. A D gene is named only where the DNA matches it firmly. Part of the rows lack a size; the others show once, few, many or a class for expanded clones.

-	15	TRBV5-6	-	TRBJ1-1	CASSLVGRGSTEAFF	TGTGCCAGCAGCTTGGTTGGCAGGGGTAGCACTGAAGCTTTCTTT
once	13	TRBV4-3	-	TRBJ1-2	CASRGGMAGGYTF	TGCGCCAGCAGAGGGGGAATGGCAGGTGGCTACACCTTC
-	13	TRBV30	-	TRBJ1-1	CAGSGRGLTGAFF	TGTGCCGGCTCCGGACGGGGTTTGACGGGAGCTTTCTTT
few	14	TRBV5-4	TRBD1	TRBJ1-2	CASTLGQGRYGYTF	TGTGCCAGCACCCTAGGACAGGGGCGATATGGCTACACCTTC
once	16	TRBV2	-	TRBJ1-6	CASSPRLVSYNSPLHF	TGTGCCAGCAGCCCGCGTTTAGTGTCCTATAATTCACCCCTCCACTTT
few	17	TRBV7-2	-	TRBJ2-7	CASSLVLFAGSRGEQYF	TGTGCCAGCAGCTTAGTCCTTTTTGCGGGAAGTAGGGGCGAGCAGTACTTC
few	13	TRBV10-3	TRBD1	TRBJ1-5	CAISPTGGQPQHF	TGTGCCATCAGTCCGACAGGGGGACAGCCCCAGCATTTT
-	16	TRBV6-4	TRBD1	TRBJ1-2	CASSDQPGQGPYGYTF	TGTGCCAGCAGTGACCAACCGGGACAGGGACCATATGGCTACACCTTC
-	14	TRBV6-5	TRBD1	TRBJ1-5	CASKQDRGNQPQHF	TGTGCCAGCAAGCAGGACAGGGGTAATCAGCCCCAGCATTTT
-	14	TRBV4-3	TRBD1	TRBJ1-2	CASSLGQGNYGYTF	TGCGCCAGCAGCCTAGGACAGGGCAACTATGGCTACACCTTC
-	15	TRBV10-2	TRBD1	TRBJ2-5	CASRSRTGNSRTQYF	TGCGCCAGCAGATCCAGGACAGGCAATTCAAGGACCCAGTACTTC
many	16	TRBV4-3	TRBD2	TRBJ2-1	CASSPGLAGGPDEQFF	TGCGCCAGCAGCCCGGGACTAGCGGGGGGGCCTGATGAGCAGTTCTTC
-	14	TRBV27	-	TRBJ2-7	CASSFTAGTYEQYF	TGTGCCAGCAGTTTTACAGCGGGGACATACGAGCAGTACTTC
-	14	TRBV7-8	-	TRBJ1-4	CASSRPGSDEKLFF	TGTGCCAGCAGCCGCCCGGGATCCGATGAAAAACTGTTTTTT
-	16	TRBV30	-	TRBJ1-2	CAWSVPRGHPDYGYTF	TGTGCCTGGAGCGTACCCAGGGGACATCCCGACTATGGCTACACCTTC
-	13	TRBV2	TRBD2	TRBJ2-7	CASLRPSGYEQYF	TGTGCCAGTCTCAGGCCTAGCGGCTACGAGCAGTACTTC
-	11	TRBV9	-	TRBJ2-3	CASSVRDTQYF	TGTGCCAGCAGCGTTCGAGATACGCAGTATTTT
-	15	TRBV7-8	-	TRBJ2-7	CASSLGFYRDYEQYF	TGTGCCAGCAGCTTAGGTTTTTACAGGGACTACGAGCAGTACTTC
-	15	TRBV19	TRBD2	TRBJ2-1	CASSIRTSGRNEQFF	TGTGCCAGTAGTATTCGGACTAGCGGGAGGAATGAGCAGTTCTTC
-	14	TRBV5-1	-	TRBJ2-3	CASSALPSTDTQYF	TGCGCCAGCAGCGCGCTCCCTAGCACAGATACGCAGTATTTT
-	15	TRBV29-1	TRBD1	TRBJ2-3	CSVLSGTGSTDTQYF	TGCAGCGTACTTTCCGGGACAGGGAGCACAGATACGCAGTATTTT
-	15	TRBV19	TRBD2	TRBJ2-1	CASSTLAGDVNEQFF	TGTGCCAGTAGTACCCTAGCGGGAGATGTTAATGAGCAGTTCTTC
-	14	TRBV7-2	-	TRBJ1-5	CASSLSTLNQPQHF	TGTGCCAGCAGCTTATCGACTCTGAATCAGCCCCAGCATTTT
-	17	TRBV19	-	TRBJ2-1	CASSIAAGIYSYNEQFF	TGTGCCAGTAGTATCGCTGCAGGTATTTACTCCTACAATGAGCAGTTCTTC
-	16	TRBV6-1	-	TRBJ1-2	CASSEAVRQGSYGYTF	TGTGCCAGCAGTGAAGCAGTTCGTCAGGGGAGCTATGGCTACACCTTC
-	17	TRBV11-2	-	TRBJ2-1	CASSSRPVGLSYNEQFF	TGTGCCAGCAGCTCTAGGCCTGTGGGTCTTTCCTACAATGAGCAGTTCTTC
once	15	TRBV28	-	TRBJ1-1	CASTYALGQRDEAFF	TGTGCCAGTACTTACGCCTTGGGCCAGCGGGATGAAGCTTTCTTT
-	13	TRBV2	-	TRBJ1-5	CASRGRGGEPQHF	TGTGCCAGCAGAGGGAGGGGGGGGGAGCCCCAGCATTTT
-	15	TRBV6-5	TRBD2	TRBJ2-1	CASSPRTSGKGEQFF	TGTGCCAGCAGTCCCAGGACTAGCGGGAAAGGTGAGCAGTTCTTC
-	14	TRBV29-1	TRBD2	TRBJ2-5	CSVMGLAGGETQYF	TGCAGCGTTATGGGACTAGCGGGAGGGGAGACCCAGTACTTC
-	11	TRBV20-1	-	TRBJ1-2	CSASDGDGYTF	TGCAGTGCTAGCGACGGGGATGGCTACACCTTC
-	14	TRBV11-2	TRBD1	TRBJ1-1	CASSLTGGNTEAFF	TGTGCCAGCAGCCTGACAGGGGGCAACACTGAAGCTTTCTTT
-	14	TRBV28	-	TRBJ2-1	CASSEGRAVNEQFF	TGTGCCAGCAGTGAAGGGCGGGCGGTCAATGAGCAGTTCTTC
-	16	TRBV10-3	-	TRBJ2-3	CAISEGSSENTDTQYF	TGTGCCATCAGTGAGGGTTCTAGCGAAAACACAGATACGCAGTATTTT
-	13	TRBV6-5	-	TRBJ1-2	CASSWGLNYGYTF	TGTGCCAGCAGTTGGGGACTTAACTATGGCTACACCTTC
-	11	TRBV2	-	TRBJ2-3	CASSLRDTQYF	TGTGCCAGCAGTTTGAGAGATACGCAGTATTTT
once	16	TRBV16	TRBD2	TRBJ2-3	CASSQSGGISTDTQYF	TGTGCCAGCAGCCAATCGGGAGGGATTAGCACAGATACGCAGTATTTT
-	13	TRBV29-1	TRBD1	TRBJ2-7	CSVAGTGVYEQYF	TGCAGCGTGGCCGGGACAGGAGTGTACGAGCAGTACTTC
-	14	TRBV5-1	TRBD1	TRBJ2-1	CASSLRAGGDEQFF	TGCGCCAGCAGCTTGCGGGCAGGGGGCGATGAGCAGTTCTTC
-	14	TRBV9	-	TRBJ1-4	CASSVEAGSEKLFF	TGTGCCAGCAGCGTAGAGGCGGGAAGTGAAAAACTGTTTTTT
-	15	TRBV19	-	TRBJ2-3	CASSITPYSTDTQYF	TGTGCCAGTAGTATTACCCCCTATAGCACAGATACGCAGTATTTT
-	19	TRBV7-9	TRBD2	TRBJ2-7	CASSLALASGRPRPYEQYF	TGTGCCAGCAGCTTAGCGTTGGCTAGCGGCCGACCGAGACCATACGAGCAGTACTTC